This entry lists 6 T cell receptor beta chains sequenced from one sample in a study of blood T cells in healthy people across ages. Next came a second PCR, run for about 6 to 12 cycles, which used a sample-barcoded 5' primer along with a J-beta primer mix. Via MiXCR, TCRdb re-called the 5' RACE reads, giving one row per CDR3 protein. The sample includes about 730,000 distinct CDR3 sequences, 43% seen only once; the top ten take under 25%. The sequencing sample was made of blood. All receptors come from a woman aged 60 to 75 in good health.

This chain joins TRBV6-6 and TRBJ1-2; D gene uncertain. Trimming shortened V by 4 bases and J by 8 bases, and 8 bases separated the two germline ends. Looked up from germline, CDR1 is MNHNY and CDR2 is SVGAGI (reference sequence). The CDR3 spans 11 residues. The CDR3 spells CASSFPEGYTF. CDR3 sequence (DNA): TGTGCCAGCAGTTTCCCGGAGGGCTACACCTTC.

This chain joins TRBV20-1 and TRBJ1-2, with 10 bases fitting TRBD1. This CDR3 has 13 amino acids. Germline V CDR1 and CDR2: DFQATT, SNEGSKA (reference sequence). J was trimmed by 8 bases and V by 8 bases; bases with no gene match: 11. The CDR3: CSLPRQGARGYTF. The CDR3 bases are TGCAGTTTACCTCGACAGGGGGCGAGGGGCTACACCTTC.

This rearrangement joins TRBV24-1 to TRBJ2-5; tentative D call: TRBD1 (5 bases). CDR1 is KGHDR and CDR2 is SFDVKD in the germline V gene. The V and J ends lost 6 bases and 4 bases respectively, with 14 bases between them. CDR3 length equals 14 residues. CDR3 nucleotides: TGTGCCACCAGTCAGGGATTTGGGTTAGAGACCCAGTACTTC. Its translation is CATSQGFGLETQYF.

Comment on this clonotype: Just one base apart from a much larger clone, this may be a read error. This chain links TRBV10-3 with TRBJ2-5, with D perhaps assigned TRBD1 or TRBD2 (5 bases each). The CDR3 is 13 residues long. Germline CDR1 reads ENHRY; CDR2 reads SYGVKD. Between the trimmed V and J ends, which lost 3 bases and 11 bases, there was a span of 16 bases. The CDR3 here is CAISDRGVDEQYF. Here the CDR3 DNA reads TGTGCCATCAGTGACAGAGGGGTCGATGAGCAGTACTTC.

This CDR3 is CASGGSTGVTYNEQFF. The CDR3, as DNA: TGTGCCAGCGGTGGATCGACGGGAGTGACCTACAATGAGCAGTTCTTC. The chain recombines TRBV9 with TRBJ2-1; weak D call: TRBD2 (6 bases). Germline V CDR1 and CDR2: SGDLS, YYNGEE. The CDR3 is made up of 16 amino acids. V was trimmed by 7 bases and J by 2 bases, leaving 19 bases between them.

The V and J genes are TRBV6-1 and TRBJ2-3; 14 bases are a match to TRBD2. CDR1 is MNHNS, CDR2 SASEGT, per germline. The CDR3 has 17 residues. V trimming: 6 bases; J trimming: 5 bases; junction bases outside the gene matches: 10. CDR3 bases: TGTGCCAGCAGCCCCTCAGGGACTAGCGGGGGACAAGATACGCAGTATTTT. It yields the protein CASSPSGTSGGQDTQYF.